The 9 T cell receptor beta chains presented below share a single source sample, sequenced in a study of cytomegalovirus exposure and HLA in healthy donors. The method was immunoSEQ multiplex PCR; TCRdb's version includes in-frame clones alone and lacks a portion of them. The sample has around 60,000 clones, 85% to 95% seen once. Sequenced: PBMCs. These receptors all come from a man aged 18 to 30 in good health and CMV-seropositive.

The chain uses TRBV7-8 and TRBJ2-2, with TRBD2 identical over 16 bases. The CDR3 loop spans 16 amino acids. Germline V gene sequence: CDR1 SGHVS, CDR2 FQNEAQ. Trimming took 3 bases from V and 6 from J; bases not matched to a gene: 1. The CDR3 sequence is CASSLGLAGGAGELFF. DNA of the CDR3: TGTGCCAGCAGCTTGGGACTAGCGGGAGGGGCCGGGGAGCTGTTTTTT.

This sequence joins TRBV28 and TRBJ2-3; D call uncertain. Germline CDR1 MDHEN, CDR2 SYDVKM. The CDR3 loop spans 16 amino acids. V gave up 6 bases and J gave up 4 bases, with 20 bases separating them. CDR3 sequence reads: CASSHTGLPGADTQYF. CDR3 in DNA: TGTGCCAGCAGCCACACCGGCCTCCCAGGTGCAGATACGCAGTATTTT.

The chain links TRBV6-4 to TRBJ1-2, with TRBD1 identical over 11 bases. Germline trimming cut 2 bases from V and 4 bases from J; bases unmatched to any gene: 0. CDR1 is MRHNA and CDR2 is SNTAGT in the germline V gene. CDR3 length equals 14 residues. DNA for the CDR3: TGTGCCAGCAGTGACGGGACAGGGGGCTATGGCTACACCTTC. Amino acids: CASSDGTGGYGYTF.

J is TRBJ1-5 and V is TRBV28, with 7 bases that match TRBD1. CDR1 is MDHEN, CDR2 SYDVKM, per germline. The ends lost 6 bases at V and 3 bases at J; junction bases unmatched: 8. This CDR3 has 15 residues. The CDR3 region is CASSLLQGNNQPQHF. The CDR3 DNA sequence: TGTGCCAGCAGCCTACTACAGGGGAACAATCAGCCCCAGCATTTT.

The rearrangement joins TRBV27 to TRBJ1-1; D perhaps matches TRBD1 (5 bases). Germline-derived CDR1 and CDR2 are MNHEY and SMNVEV (reference sequence). The CDR3 spans 14 residues. V lost 5 bases and J lost 4, with 14 bases in between. The CDR3: CASSQIAGGTEAFF. Here the CDR3 DNA reads TGTGCCAGCAGTCAAATCGCGGGGGGCACTGAAGCTTTCTTT.

The chain uses TRBV10-3 and TRBJ1-1; TRBD1 matches 8 bases. This CDR3 is 15 amino acids long. Trimming took 3 bases from V and 1 from J; bases not matched to a gene: 4. Germline values: CDR1 ENHRY, CDR2 SYGVKD. The CDR3 sequence: CAISDGQGTNTEAFF. The CDR3 DNA reads as TGTGCCATCAGTGATGGACAGGGAACGAACACTGAAGCTTTCTTT.

V and J are TRBV13 and TRBJ2-2; no clear D. In germline, CDR1 is PRHDT, CDR2 FYEKMQ (reference sequence). Between the trimmed V and J ends, which lost 7 bases and 4 bases, there was a span of 13 bases. The CDR3 extends over 14 amino acids. In nucleotides, the CDR3 is TGTGCCAGCACCCAAGCAAGATCCACCGGGGAGCTGTTTTTT. The encoded protein is CASTQARSTGELFF. The entire variable domain, with the rest obtained from reference TRBV13 and TRBJ2-2, is as follows: AAGVIQSPRHLIKEKRETATLKCYPIPRHDTVYWYQQGPGQDPQFLISFYEKMQSDKGSIPDRFSAQQFSDYHSELNMSSLELGDSALYFCASTQARSTGELFFGEGSRLTVL.

The CDR3, as DNA: TGTGCCAGCAGCTCGAGACAGGGGGCAGGCACTGAAGCTTTCTTT. This codes for CASSSRQGAGTEAFF. The chain employs TRBV11-3 and TRBJ1-1; 10 positions match TRBD1. The CDR3 covers 15 residues. Germline trimming cut 4 bases from V and 4 bases from J; bases unmatched to any gene: 6. Germline V CDR1 and CDR2: SGHNT, YENEEA.

V gene TRBV2 combines with J gene TRBJ1-1; D unclear. V was shortened by 5 bases and J by 4 bases, with 8 bases between the two germline ends. The CDR3 spans 12 residues. Looked up from germline, CDR1 is SNHLY and CDR2 is FYNNEI. DNA for the CDR3: TGTGCCAGCAGTCGAGATTCCACTGAAGCTTTCTTT. Protein product: CASSRDSTEAFF.